The next 26 T cell receptor beta chains were all read from a single sample in a study of T cell responses to AZD1222 COVID-19 vaccine. Data came from immunoSEQ multiplex PCR; TCRdb stores just in-frame clones and leaves some out. The table records around 79,000 clones, about 85% of them present only once. The specimen comprised peripheral blood, sampled on day 0 of AZD1222 vaccination. These receptors all come from an adult in good health.

The J gene is TRBJ1-3, the V gene TRBV5-1, with 10 bases fitting TRBD1. J was trimmed by 7 bases and V by 4 bases; bases with no gene match: 8. Looked up from germline, CDR1 is SGHRS and CDR2 is YFSETQ. There are 15 residues in the CDR3. Here the CDR3 reads CASSLRQGASNTIYF. The CDR3 bases are TGCGCCAGCAGCCTTCGACAGGGGGCGTCGAACACCATATATTTT.

The chain uses TRBV19 and TRBJ1-5; tentative D call: TRBD1 (5 bases). V shed 5 bases and J shed 0 bases, with 8 bases lying between them. Per germline, CDR1 LNHDA and CDR2 SQIVND (reference sequence). The CDR3 is 14 amino acids. For the CDR3, the DNA is TGTGCCAGTAGTCGGGGGGATAGCAATCAGCCCCAGCATTTT. Its protein is CASSRGDSNQPQHF.

The V gene is TRBV12-3 or TRBV12-4, the J gene TRBJ2-5; D possibly uses TRBD1 or TRBD2 (5 bases each). The CDR3 sequence is 13 residues long. The V gene lost 5 bases and the J gene lost 5 bases, with 12 bases spanning the gap. The CDR3 nucleotides read TGTGCCAGCAGTCCCGGGACGATCGAGACCCAGTACTTC. It encodes CASSPGTIETQYF.

A word on this clone: Different DNA sequences within this sample yield the same CDR3. This chain uses TRBV3-1 (or the pseudogene TRBV3-2) with TRBJ1-6, with unresolved D. The germline V gene encodes CDR1 LGHDT and CDR2 YNNKEL (reference sequence). The CDR3 sequence is 12 residues long. With 1 base removed from V and 8 bases from J, the gap between germline ends came to 3 bases. The CDR3 DNA reads TGTGCCAGCAGCCAAGGAGATTCACCCCTCCACTTT. It specifies CASSQGDSPLHF.

The gene calls are TRBV7-9 and TRBJ1-3; 7 bases are shared with TRBD1. Germline loops: CDR1 SEHNR, CDR2 FQNEAQ (reference sequence). With 5 bases clipped from V and 3 bases from J, the junction kept 7 bases outside the gene matches. The CDR3 sequence is 15 residues long. This chain's CDR3 is CASSHDRASGNTIYF. CDR3 coding DNA: TGTGCCAGCAGCCACGACAGGGCGAGTGGAAACACCATATATTTT. The variable domain in full, completed from reference TRBV7-9 and TRBJ1-3, reads DTGVSQNPRHKITKRGQNVTFRCDPISEHNRLYWYRQTLGQGPEFLTYFQNEAQLEKSRLLSDRFSAERPKGSFSTLEIQRTEQGDSAMYLCASSHDRASGNTIYFGEGSWLTVV.

The rearrangement links TRBV6-5 to TRBJ1-6; D unresolved. Trimming removed 6 bases at V and 8 bases at J, with 11 bases between. This CDR3 has 13 residues. Germline V CDR1 and CDR2: MNHEY, SVGAGI. The CDR3: CASREQPDSPLHF. In nucleotides, the CDR3 is TGTGCCAGCAGAGAGCAGCCCGATTCACCCCTCCACTTT.

This clone was seen only once. The chain combines TRBV11-2 with TRBJ2-7, with TRBD2 as a possible D gene (6 bases). CDR3 size: 12 residues. Germline V lookup: CDR1 SGHAT, CDR2 FQNNGV. V was pared by 7 bases and J by 2 bases, with 9 bases between. This chain's CDR3 is CASTGLTYEQYF. The CDR3, as DNA: TGTGCCAGCACGGGACTTACCTACGAGCAGTACTTC.

The gene calls are TRBV12-3 or TRBV12-4 and TRBJ2-7; D is unresolved. This CDR3 is built from 11 residues. With 1 base removed from V and 6 bases from J, the gap between germline ends came to 4 bases. The CDR3 here is CASSLGGEQYF. The DNA for the CDR3 is TGTGCCAGCAGTTTAGGGGGCGAGCAGTACTTC.

The chain recombines TRBV5-5 with TRBJ1-6; 7 bases map to TRBD1. Trimming removed 4 bases from V and 9 bases from J; junction bases left unmatched: 7. The CDR3 runs to 14 residues. The germline CDR1 and CDR2 sequences are SGHKS and YYEKEE (reference sequence). CDR3 DNA: TGTGCCAGCAGCCGGGACAGAAACGTTTCACCCCTCCACTTT. This translates into CASSRDRNVSPLHF.

The CDR3 DNA reads as TGTGCCAGCAGTGAAGCCCGGATGAACACTGAAGCTTTCTTT. Translation: CASSEARMNTEAFF. This chain connects TRBV2 to TRBJ1-1, with D unclear. Trimming took 0 bases from V and 0 from J, leaving 5 bases between them. The CDR3 is 14 residues long. Germline V gene data show CDR1 as SNHLY and CDR2 as FYNNEI.

The CDR3 loop reads CASRVSSNQPQHF. CDR3 bases: TGTGCCAGCAGGGTTTCAAGCAATCAGCCCCAGCATTTT. The chain couples TRBV6-5 to TRBJ1-5, with D unclear. In germline, CDR1 is MNHEY, CDR2 SVGAGI. CDR3 length: 13 amino acids. V was cut by 6 bases and J by 1 base, with 7 bases left in between.

The genes are TRBV5-4 and TRBJ1-3; D gene ambiguous. The CDR3 runs 15 residues. V lost 1 base to trimming and J lost 1 base, with 9 bases between them. The germline V gene encodes CDR1 SGHNT and CDR2 YYREEE (reference sequence). The CDR3 nucleotides are TGTGCCAGCAGCTTGAAGGCCGATTCTGGAAACACCATATATTTT. It specifies CASSLKADSGNTIYF.

The V call is TRBV30, the J call TRBJ2-7; 7 bases agree with TRBD1. V lost 1 base and J lost 2; bases outside the gene matches: 5. CDR3 length: 14 amino acids. Germline V gene lookup returns CDR1 GTSNPN and CDR2 SVGIG (reference sequence). The DNA for the CDR3 is TGTGCCTGGAGTGGGGGGACAGTTACCTACGAGCAGTACTTC. This codes for CAWSGGTVTYEQYF. Full variable domain (rest looked up from reference TRBV30 and TRBJ2-7): SQTIHQWPATLVQPVGSPLSLECTVEGTSNPNLYWYRQAAGRGLQLLFYSVGIGQISSEVPQNLSASRPQDRQFILSSKKLLLSDSGFYLCAWSGGTVTYEQYFGPGTRLTVT.

The chain is built from TRBV18 and TRBJ1-2; TRBD1 agrees at 9 bases. The length of the CDR3 is 16 residues. V trimming: 3 bases; J trimming: 7 bases; junction bases outside the gene matches: 12. Germline CDR1 is KGHSH and CDR2 is LQKENI. The chain's CDR3 is CASSPGITGGDIGYTF. The CDR3 DNA sequence: TGTGCCAGCTCACCGGGAATTACAGGGGGCGATATTGGCTACACCTTC.

In this sample, this clone turned up once. The chain employs TRBV30 and TRBJ2-2; 10 bases agree with TRBD2. Germline V gene lookup returns CDR1 GTSNPN and CDR2 SVGIG (reference sequence). Trimming removed 4 bases from V and 5 bases from J; junction bases left unmatched: 4. The CDR3 contains 14 residues. CDR3 bases: TGTGCCTGGACCCGACTAGCGGGTACCGGGGAGCTGTTTTTT. It codes for CAWTRLAGTGELFF.

This clone was counted only a few times. The rearrangement joins TRBV14 to TRBJ2-5, with 8 nucleotides matching TRBD2. Germline assignment: CDR1 SGHDN and CDR2 FVKESK. V was pared by 5 bases and J by 4 bases, with 3 bases of the junction left unmatched. This CDR3 comprises 13 residues. The CDR3 DNA follows: TGTGCCAGCAGCGATGCGGGAGGAGAGACCCAGTACTTC. Amino acid sequence: CASSDAGGETQYF.

This chain links TRBV3-1 (or the pseudogene TRBV3-2) with TRBJ1-2, with TRBD1 matching over 8 bases. The V segment lost 10 bases and the J segment 8 bases; nucleotides outside the gene matches: 12. The CDR3 is made up of 13 amino acids. Germline V CDR1 and CDR2: LGHDT, YNNKEL (reference sequence). This chain's CDR3 is CATRAWTGYGYTF. The CDR3 DNA reads as TGTGCCACCAGGGCATGGACAGGGTACGGCTACACCTTC.

The V and J genes are TRBV6-5 and TRBJ2-3; D is possibly TRBD2 (5 bases). Germline V gene sequence: CDR1 MNHEY, CDR2 SVGAGI. V lost 3 bases and J lost 6, with 19 bases in between. This CDR3 is built from 16 residues. CDR3 residues: CASSYGSGSHGDTQYF. In DNA form, the CDR3 reads TGTGCCAGCAGTTATGGGTCGGGGAGTCATGGGGATACGCAGTATTTT.

There are many counts of this clone. The chain couples TRBV5-4 to TRBJ1-2; no clear D. The CDR3 has 16 amino acids. Trimming removed 2 bases at V and 1 base at J, with 15 bases between. Germline lookup yields CDR1 SGHNT and CDR2 YYREEE (reference sequence). The CDR3 here is CASSFENRELNYGYTF. The CDR3 DNA is TGTGCCAGCAGCTTCGAGAACAGAGAGCTTAACTATGGCTACACCTTC.

This chain's CDR3 is CAWSGGPGEAFF. CDR3 in DNA: TGTGCCTGGAGCGGGGGGCCAGGGGAAGCTTTCTTT. The chain combines TRBV30 with TRBJ1-1; D possibly corresponds to TRBD1 (6 bases). CDR1 and CDR2 (germline): GTSNPN, SVGIG (reference sequence). This CDR3 has 12 amino acids. V shed 3 bases and J shed 8 bases, with 13 bases lying between them.

The J gene is TRBJ1-6, the V gene TRBV18, with TRBD1 matching over 8 bases. Germline V lookup: CDR1 KGHSH, CDR2 LQKENI. The CDR3 length is 14 residues. Trimming cost V 3 bases and J 11 bases; bases outside gene matches: 6. Written as DNA, the CDR3 is TGTGCCAGCTCACCGGGACAGGCCCCGGCACCCCTCCACTTT. It translates to CASSPGQAPAPLHF.

This chain uses TRBV11-3 with TRBJ2-7; TRBD2 matches 10 bases. Per the germline V gene, CDR1 is SGHNT and CDR2 is YENEEA. Germline trimming cut 6 bases from V and 2 bases from J; bases unmatched to any gene: 7. This CDR3 is 15 amino acids long. CDR3 DNA: TGTGCCAGCAGTCCTAGCGGGAGTGAACCCTACGAGCAGTACTTC. Translating it yields CASSPSGSEPYEQYF.

J is TRBJ2-5 and V is TRBV27; D is undetermined. V lost 2 bases to trimming and J lost 5 bases, with 12 bases between them. The V gene's germline CDR1 is MNHEY and CDR2 SMNVEV (reference sequence). CDR3 length: 14 amino acids. In DNA, the CDR3 is TGTGCCAGCAGTTTAAGGTCAGCTTCGGAGACCCAGTACTTC. This translates into CASSLRSASETQYF.

The rearrangement links TRBV30 to TRBJ1-2; D gene ambiguous. The CDR3 loop spans 12 amino acids. Germline loops: CDR1 GTSNPN, CDR2 SVGIG (reference sequence). Between the trimmed V and J ends, which lost 6 bases and 4 bases, there was a span of 12 bases. CDR3 region: CACGWGVYGYTF. In nucleotides, the CDR3 is TGTGCCTGTGGTTGGGGAGTCTATGGCTACACCTTC.

This clone was seen only once. V gene TRBV19 combines with J gene TRBJ2-7; 12 bases line up with TRBD2. Germline assignment: CDR1 LNHDA and CDR2 SQIVND (reference sequence). CDR3 length equals 14 residues. J gave up 4 bases and V 10 bases, and 8 bases lay outside the gene matches. CDR3 nucleotides: TGTGCCACAAAGGGGACTAGCGGGTTGTACGAGCAGTACTTC. Its protein product is CATKGTSGLYEQYF. The full variable domain, its missing parts supplied by reference TRBV19 and TRBJ2-7, is DGGITQSPKYLFRKEGQNVTLSCEQNLNHDAMYWYRQDPGQGLRLIYYSQIVNDFQKGDIAEGYSVSREKKESFPLTVTSAQKNPTAFYLCATKGTSGLYEQYFGPGTRLTVT.

The CDR3 reads CASSQIWEQYF. In DNA form, the CDR3 reads TGTGCCAGCAGCCAGATCTGGGAGCAGTACTTC. This chain links TRBV6-2 or TRBV6-3 with TRBJ2-7; D remains ambiguous. The CDR3 covers 11 residues. The germline gives CDR1 MNHEY, CDR2 SVGEGT. V lost 6 bases, J lost 7 bases, and 10 bases lay in between.